The 9 T cell receptor beta chains presented below share a single source sample, sequenced in a study of shared clonotypes between healthy human individuals. Clones were read by immunoSEQ multiplex PCR, and TCRdb kept only the in-frame ones, dropping some. The sample records 400,000 or so clones, approximately 96% being singletons. The specimen sequenced was memory CD8+ T cells sorted from blood. Described subset: CD45RO+ cells pooled with CCR7-negative TemRA cells. The receptors stem from a man aged 25-45 years in good health.

The genes are TRBV19 and TRBJ1-1; 10 bases line up with TRBD1. Germline CDR1 is LNHDA and CDR2 is SQIVND (reference sequence). The CDR3 is 15 residues long. Germline trimming cut 9 bases from V and 1 base from J; bases unmatched to any gene: 8. The CDR3 DNA is TGTGCCAGCCGACGACAGGGGGCGCAGAACACTGAAGCTTTCTTT. It codes for CASRRQGAQNTEAFF. Using reference TRBV19 and TRBJ1-1 for the parts outside the CDR3, the full variable domain is DGGITQSPKYLFRKEGQNVTLSCEQNLNHDAMYWYRQDPGQGLRLIYYSQIVNDFQKGDIAEGYSVSREKKESFPLTVTSAQKNPTAFYLCASRRQGAQNTEAFFGQGTRLTVV.

The J gene is TRBJ2-2, the V gene TRBV10-3; no clear D. This CDR3 has 15 residues. Trimming shortened V by 3 bases and J by 1 base, and 9 bases separated the two germline ends. Germline CDR1 reads ENHRY; CDR2 reads SYGVKD. The CDR3 DNA is TGTGCCATCAGTGAAAGGACCGTGAACACCGGGGAGCTGTTTTTT. Protein product: CAISERTVNTGELFF.

The V call is TRBV5-6, the J call TRBJ2-2; D is unresolved. Germline V gene lookup returns CDR1 SGHDT and CDR2 YYEEEE. This CDR3 region has 14 residues. V lost 2 bases, J lost 9 bases, and 14 bases lay in between. CDR3 sequence: CASSFDWTLRELFF. As DNA, the CDR3 is TGTGCCAGCAGCTTCGACTGGACCTTGAGGGAGCTGTTTTTT.

The V gene is TRBV5-6, the J gene TRBJ2-6, with TRBD2 identical over 12 bases. From germline, CDR1 is SGHDT and CDR2 YYEEEE. After removal of 4 bases from V and 0 bases from J, the junction contained 5 bases not matched to a gene. The CDR3 spans 18 residues. Here the CDR3 DNA reads TGTGCCAGCAGCAGGGGACTAGCGGGTTTCTCTGGGGCCAACGTCCTGACTTTC. Translating it yields CASSRGLAGFSGANVLTF.

Details on this clone: The same CDR3 is also encoded by other DNA sequences in this sample. The chain employs TRBV28 and TRBJ2-7, with unresolved D. CDR1 and CDR2 (germline): MDHEN, SYDVKM. V lost 6 bases, J lost 1 base, and 4 bases lay in between. The CDR3 sequence is 11 residues long. The CDR3 region has the DNA TGTGCCAGCAGAGGGTCCTACGAGCAGTACTTC. This encodes CASRGSYEQYF.

The chain couples TRBV7-6 to TRBJ2-3; the D gene is possibly TRBD2 (6 bases). CDR3 size: 17 residues. Deletions cut 0 bases from V and 1 base from J, with 14 bases between. The germline CDR1 and CDR2 sequences are SGHVS and FNYEAQ. The CDR3 is CASSLAVGGGGTDTQYF. The CDR3 DNA is TGTGCCAGCAGCTTAGCTGTTGGGGGAGGAGGCACAGATACGCAGTATTTT.

The chain recombines TRBV6-1 with TRBJ1-1, with D unclear. The ends were cut back, 8 bases at V and 4 bases at J, with 11 bases in the middle. Germline V gene sequence: CDR1 MNHNS, CDR2 SASEGT. This CDR3 is built from 12 residues. CDR3: CASSVSGTEAFF. The CDR3 DNA sequence: TGTGCCAGCTCAGTGTCTGGCACTGAAGCTTTCTTT.

The chain is built from TRBV27 and TRBJ2-7, with 9 nucleotides matching TRBD1. The CDR3 loop spans 15 amino acids. V was clipped by 4 bases and J by 2 bases; unmatched bases: 6. Germline CDR1 reads MNHEY; CDR2 reads SMNVEV (reference sequence). CDR3 sequence reads: CASSSPGQGTYEQYF. The DNA for the CDR3 is TGTGCCAGCAGTTCTCCGGGACAGGGCACCTACGAGCAGTACTTC.

The gene calls are TRBV27 and TRBJ2-7; 11 nucleotides match TRBD2. V lost 6 bases to trimming and J lost 3 bases; unmatched junction nucleotides: 1. The CDR3 covers 13 residues. Per germline, CDR1 MNHEY and CDR2 SMNVEV (reference sequence). The CDR3 protein is CASRGLAVYEQYF. The CDR3 bases are TGTGCCAGCAGGGGACTAGCGGTCTACGAGCAGTACTTC.